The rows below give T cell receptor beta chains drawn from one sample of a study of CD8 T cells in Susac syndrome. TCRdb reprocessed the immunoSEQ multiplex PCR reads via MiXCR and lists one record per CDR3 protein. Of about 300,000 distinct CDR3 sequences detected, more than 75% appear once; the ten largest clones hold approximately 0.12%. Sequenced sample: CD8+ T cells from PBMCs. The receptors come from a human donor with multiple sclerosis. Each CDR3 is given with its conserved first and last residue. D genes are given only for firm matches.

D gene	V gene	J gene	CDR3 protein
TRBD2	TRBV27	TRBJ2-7	CASSPGTSGSSYEQYF
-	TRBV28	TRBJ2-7	CASSSSLQSDISWGYEQYF
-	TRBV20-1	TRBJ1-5	CSARDQLRLKWGNSNQPQHF
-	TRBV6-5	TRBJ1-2	CASTTTQGGYGYTF
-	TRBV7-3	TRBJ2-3	CASTEFTDTQYF
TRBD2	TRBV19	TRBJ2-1	CASTGTSIVNEQFF
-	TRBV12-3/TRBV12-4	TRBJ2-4	CASSLGGRENIQYF
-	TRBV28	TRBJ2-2	CASSLLQPTVHLTGELFF
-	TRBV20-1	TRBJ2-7	CSAREDSASYEQYF
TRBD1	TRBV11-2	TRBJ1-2	CASSVRDRGFYGYTF
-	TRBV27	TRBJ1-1	CASSFRGRTEAFF
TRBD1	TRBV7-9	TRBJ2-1	CASSPLMADRYNEQFF
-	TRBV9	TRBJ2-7	CASSGSRGHYEQYF
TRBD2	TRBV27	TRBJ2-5	CAGSGLAGGIETQYF
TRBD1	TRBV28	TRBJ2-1	CASSTLRDRGSSNEQFF
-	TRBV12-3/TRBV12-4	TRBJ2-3	CASSRPRRNTDTQYF
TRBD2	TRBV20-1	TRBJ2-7	CSAFSPSGSSYEQYF
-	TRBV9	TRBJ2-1	CASSVGDNEQFF